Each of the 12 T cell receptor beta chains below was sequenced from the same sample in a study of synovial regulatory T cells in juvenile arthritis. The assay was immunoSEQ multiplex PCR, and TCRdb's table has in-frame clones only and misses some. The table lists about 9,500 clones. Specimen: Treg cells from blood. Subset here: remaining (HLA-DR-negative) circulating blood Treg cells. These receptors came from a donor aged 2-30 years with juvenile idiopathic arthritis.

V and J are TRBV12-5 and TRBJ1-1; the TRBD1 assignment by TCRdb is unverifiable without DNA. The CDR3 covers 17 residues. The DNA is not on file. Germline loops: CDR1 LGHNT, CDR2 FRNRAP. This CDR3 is CASGLVPFTSTNTEAFF.

This CDR3 reads CASSSLAGRTDTQYF. The chain has TRBV7-8 and TRBJ2-3; absent DNA, TCRdb's TRBD2 call cannot be checked. Germline lookup yields CDR1 SGHVS and CDR2 FQNEAQ. The CDR3 extends over 15 amino acids. DNA is not recorded here.

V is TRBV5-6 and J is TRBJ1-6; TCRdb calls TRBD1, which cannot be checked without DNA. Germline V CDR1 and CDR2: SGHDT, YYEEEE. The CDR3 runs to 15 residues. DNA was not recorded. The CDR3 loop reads CASSPDRSESSPLHF.

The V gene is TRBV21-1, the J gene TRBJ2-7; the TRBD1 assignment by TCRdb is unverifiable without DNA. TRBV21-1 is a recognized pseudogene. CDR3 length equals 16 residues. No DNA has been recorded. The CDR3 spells CASSKRKDRGDYEQYF.

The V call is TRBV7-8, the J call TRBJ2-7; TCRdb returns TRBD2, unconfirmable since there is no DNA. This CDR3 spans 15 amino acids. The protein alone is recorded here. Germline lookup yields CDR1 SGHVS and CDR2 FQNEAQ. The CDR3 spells CASGKRLAGGLEQYF.

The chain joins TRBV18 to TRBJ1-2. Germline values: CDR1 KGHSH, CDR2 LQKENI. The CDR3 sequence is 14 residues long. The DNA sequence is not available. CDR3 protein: CASSPPSPGGGYTF.

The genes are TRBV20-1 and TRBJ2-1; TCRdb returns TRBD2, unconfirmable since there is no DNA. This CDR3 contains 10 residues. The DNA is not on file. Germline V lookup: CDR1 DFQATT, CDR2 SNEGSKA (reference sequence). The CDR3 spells CSARRNEQFF.

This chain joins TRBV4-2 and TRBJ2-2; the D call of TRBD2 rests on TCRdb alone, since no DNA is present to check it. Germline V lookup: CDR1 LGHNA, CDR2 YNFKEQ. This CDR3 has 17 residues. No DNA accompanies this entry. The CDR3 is CASSLPRDSFRPGELFF.

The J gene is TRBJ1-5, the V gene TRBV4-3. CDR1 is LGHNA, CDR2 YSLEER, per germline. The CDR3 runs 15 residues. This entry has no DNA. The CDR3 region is CASSQKGGVDQPQHF.

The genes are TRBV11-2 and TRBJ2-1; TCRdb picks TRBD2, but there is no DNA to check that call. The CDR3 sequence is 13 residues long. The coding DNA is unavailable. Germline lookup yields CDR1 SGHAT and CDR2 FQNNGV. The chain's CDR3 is CASSLGGGNEQFF.

The CDR3 region is CASNMDSGYTF. The V gene is TRBV19, the J gene TRBJ1-2; lacking DNA, the TRBD1 call made by TCRdb goes unchecked. This CDR3 is built from 11 residues. DNA is not on record. CDR1 is LNHDA, CDR2 SQIVND, per germline (reference sequence). The whole variable domain, filled in from reference TRBV19 and TRBJ1-2, reads DGGITQSPKYLFRKEGQNVTLSCEQNLNHDAMYWYRQDPGQGLRLIYYSQIVNDFQKGDIAEGYSVSREKKESFPLTVTSAQKNPTAFYLCASNMDSGYTFGSGTRLTVV.

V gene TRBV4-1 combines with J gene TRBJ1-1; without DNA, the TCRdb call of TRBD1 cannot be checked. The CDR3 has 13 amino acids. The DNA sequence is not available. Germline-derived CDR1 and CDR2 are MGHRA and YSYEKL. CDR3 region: CASSQGRVPEAFF.